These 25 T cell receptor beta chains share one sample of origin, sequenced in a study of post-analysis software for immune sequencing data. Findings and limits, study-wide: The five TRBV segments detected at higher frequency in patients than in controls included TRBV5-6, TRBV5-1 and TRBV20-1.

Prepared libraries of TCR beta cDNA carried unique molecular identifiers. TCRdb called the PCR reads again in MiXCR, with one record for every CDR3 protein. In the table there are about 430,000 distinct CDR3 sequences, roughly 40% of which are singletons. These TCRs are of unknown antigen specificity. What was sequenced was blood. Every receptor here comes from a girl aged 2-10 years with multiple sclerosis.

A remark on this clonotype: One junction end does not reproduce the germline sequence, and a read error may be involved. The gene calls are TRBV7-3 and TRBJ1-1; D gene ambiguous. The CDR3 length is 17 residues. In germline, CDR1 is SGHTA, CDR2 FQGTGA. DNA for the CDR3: TGTGCCAGCAGCTTATACCCTGCAGGCAACATGAACGCTGAAGCTTTCTTT. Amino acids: CASSLYPAGNMNAEAFF.

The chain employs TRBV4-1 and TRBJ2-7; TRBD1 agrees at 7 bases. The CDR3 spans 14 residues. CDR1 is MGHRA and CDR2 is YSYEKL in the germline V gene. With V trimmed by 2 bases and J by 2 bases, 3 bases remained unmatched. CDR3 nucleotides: TGCGCCAGCAGCCAACTCGACAGGGCCTACGAGCAGTACTTC. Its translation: CASSQLDRAYEQYF.

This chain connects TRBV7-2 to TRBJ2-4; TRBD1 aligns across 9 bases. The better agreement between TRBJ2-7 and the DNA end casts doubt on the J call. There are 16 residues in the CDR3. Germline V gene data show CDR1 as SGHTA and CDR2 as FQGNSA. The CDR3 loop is CASSFGDRDRAYEQYF. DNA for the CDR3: TGTGCCAGCAGCTTTGGTGACCGGGACAGGGCCTACGAGCAGTACTTC.

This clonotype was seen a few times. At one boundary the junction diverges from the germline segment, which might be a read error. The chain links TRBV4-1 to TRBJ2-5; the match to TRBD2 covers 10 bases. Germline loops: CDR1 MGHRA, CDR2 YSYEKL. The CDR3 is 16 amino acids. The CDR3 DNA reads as TGCGCCAACAGCCAAGATTGGCTAGCGGGGGTCGAGACCCAGTACTTC. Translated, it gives CANSQDWLAGVETQYF.

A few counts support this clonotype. The DNA for the CDR3 is TGTGCCAGCAGCCCCCAGGGACAGGAAGAGACCCAGTACTTC. The encoded protein is CASSPQGQEETQYF. The genes are TRBV3-1 and TRBJ2-5; 8 bases map to TRBD1. CDR1 is LGHDT and CDR2 is YNNKEL in the germline V gene (reference sequence). This CDR3 is 14 amino acids long. V trimming: 4 bases; J trimming: 3 bases; junction bases outside the gene matches: 4.

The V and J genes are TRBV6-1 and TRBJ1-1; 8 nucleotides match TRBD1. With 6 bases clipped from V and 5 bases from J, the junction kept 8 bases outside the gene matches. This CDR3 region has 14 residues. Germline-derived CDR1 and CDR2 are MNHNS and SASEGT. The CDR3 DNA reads TGTGCCAGCAGCAGTTCAGGGGGCGGTACTGAAGCTTTCTTT. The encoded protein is CASSSSGGGTEAFF.

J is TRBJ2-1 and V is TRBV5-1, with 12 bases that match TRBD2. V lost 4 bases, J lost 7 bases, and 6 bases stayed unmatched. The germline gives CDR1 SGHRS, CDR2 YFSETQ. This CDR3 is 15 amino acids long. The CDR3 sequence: CASSIGTSGWNEQFF. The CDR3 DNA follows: TGCGCCAGCAGCATCGGGACTAGCGGGTGGAATGAGCAGTTCTTC.

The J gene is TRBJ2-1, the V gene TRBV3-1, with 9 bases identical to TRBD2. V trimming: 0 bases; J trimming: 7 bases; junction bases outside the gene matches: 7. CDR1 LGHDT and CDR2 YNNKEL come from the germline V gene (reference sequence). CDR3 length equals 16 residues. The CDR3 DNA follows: TGTGCCAGCAGCCAAGAAGAGGGCGGGAGGGGAAATGAGCAGTTCTTC. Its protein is CASSQEEGGRGNEQFF.

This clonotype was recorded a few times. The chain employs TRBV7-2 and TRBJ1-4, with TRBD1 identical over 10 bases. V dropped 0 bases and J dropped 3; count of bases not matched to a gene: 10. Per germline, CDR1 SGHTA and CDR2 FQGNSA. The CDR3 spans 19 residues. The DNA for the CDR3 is TGTGCCAGCAGCTTAGCCTGGCCGGGACAGGGGCCTTCTAATGAAAAACTGTTTTTT. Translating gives CASSLAWPGQGPSNEKLFF.

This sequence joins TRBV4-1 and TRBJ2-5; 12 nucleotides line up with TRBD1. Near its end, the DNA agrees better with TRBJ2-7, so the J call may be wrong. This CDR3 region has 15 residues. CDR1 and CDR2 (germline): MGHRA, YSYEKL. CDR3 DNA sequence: TGCGCCAGCAGCCTCCAACCGGGACAGGGGGCCGAGCAGTACTTC. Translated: CASSLQPGQGAEQYF.

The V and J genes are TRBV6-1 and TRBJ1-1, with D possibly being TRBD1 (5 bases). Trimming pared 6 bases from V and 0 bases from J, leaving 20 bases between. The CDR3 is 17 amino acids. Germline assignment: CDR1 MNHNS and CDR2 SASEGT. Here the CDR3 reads CASRPYHTTGMNTEAFF. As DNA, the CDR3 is TGTGCCAGCAGGCCATACCATACCACAGGAATGAACACTGAAGCTTTCTTT.

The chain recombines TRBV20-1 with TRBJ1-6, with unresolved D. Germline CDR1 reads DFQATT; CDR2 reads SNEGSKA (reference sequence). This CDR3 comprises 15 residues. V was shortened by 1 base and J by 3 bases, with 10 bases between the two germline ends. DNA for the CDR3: TGCAGTGCTAGAGGAGGCACCAACTATAATTCACCCCTCCACTTT. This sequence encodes CSARGGTNYNSPLHF.

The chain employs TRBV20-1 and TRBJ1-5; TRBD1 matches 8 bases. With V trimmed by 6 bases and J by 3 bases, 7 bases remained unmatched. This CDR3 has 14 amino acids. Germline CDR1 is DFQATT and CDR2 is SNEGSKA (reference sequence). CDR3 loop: CSARPGQDNQPQHF. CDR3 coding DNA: TGCAGTGCCCGGCCGGGACAGGACAATCAGCCCCAGCATTTT.

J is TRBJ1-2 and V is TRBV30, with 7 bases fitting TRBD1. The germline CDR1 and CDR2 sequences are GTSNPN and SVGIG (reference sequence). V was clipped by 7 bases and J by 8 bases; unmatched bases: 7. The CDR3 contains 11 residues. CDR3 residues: CALKTGRGYTF. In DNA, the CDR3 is TGTGCCTTAAAGACAGGGCGCGGCTACACCTTC.

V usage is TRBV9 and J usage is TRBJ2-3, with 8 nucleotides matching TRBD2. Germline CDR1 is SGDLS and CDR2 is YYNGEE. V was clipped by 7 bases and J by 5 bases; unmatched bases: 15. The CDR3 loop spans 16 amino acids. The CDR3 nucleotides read TGTGCCAGCGAGAGGGGGACCGGGAGGGCCGAAGATACGCAGTATTTT. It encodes CASERGTGRAEDTQYF. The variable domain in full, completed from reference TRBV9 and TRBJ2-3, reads DSGVTQTPKHLITATGQRVTLRCSPRSGDLSVYWYQQSLDQGLQFLIQYYNGEERAKGNILERFSAQQFPDLHSELNLSSLELGDSALYFCASERGTGRAEDTQYFGPGTRLTVL.

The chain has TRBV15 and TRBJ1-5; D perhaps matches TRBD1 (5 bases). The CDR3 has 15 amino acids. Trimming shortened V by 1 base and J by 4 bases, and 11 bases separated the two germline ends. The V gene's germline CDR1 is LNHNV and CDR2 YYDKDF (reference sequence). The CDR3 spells CATSRGGLGNQPQHF. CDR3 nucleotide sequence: TGTGCCACCAGCAGAGGGGGGTTGGGGAATCAGCCCCAGCATTTT.

CDR3 region: CASSLMWGDEQFF. The CDR3 DNA is TGTGCCAGCAGTTTAATGTGGGGGGATGAGCAGTTCTTC. V is TRBV12-3 or TRBV12-4 and J is TRBJ2-1; TRBD2 might be the D (6 bases). With 2 bases removed from V and 8 bases from J, the gap between germline ends came to 10 bases. The CDR3 spans 13 residues.

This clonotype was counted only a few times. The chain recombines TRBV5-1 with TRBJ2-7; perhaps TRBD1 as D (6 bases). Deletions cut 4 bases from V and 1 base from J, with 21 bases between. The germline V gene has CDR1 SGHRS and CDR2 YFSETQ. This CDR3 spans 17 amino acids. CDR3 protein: CASSSLQGKGRSYEQYF. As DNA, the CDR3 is TGCGCCAGCAGCAGCCTACAGGGAAAAGGTAGATCCTACGAGCAGTACTTC.

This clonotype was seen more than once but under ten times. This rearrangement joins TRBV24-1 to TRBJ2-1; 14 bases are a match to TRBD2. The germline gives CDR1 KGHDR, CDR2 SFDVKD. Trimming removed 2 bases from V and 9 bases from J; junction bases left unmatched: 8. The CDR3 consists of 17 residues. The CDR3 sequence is CATSDSPGTSGRGEQFF. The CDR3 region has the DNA TGTGCCACCAGTGATTCTCCCGGGACTAGCGGGAGAGGTGAGCAGTTCTTC.

The CDR3 here is CSARVAGGVGETQYF. In nucleotides, the CDR3 is TGCAGTGCTAGGGTAGCGGGAGGGGTCGGGGAGACCCAGTACTTC. The chain joins TRBV20-1 to TRBJ2-5; 11 bases are a match to TRBD2. The germline V gene has CDR1 DFQATT and CDR2 SNEGSKA (reference sequence). This CDR3 region has 15 residues. The V gene end was trimmed by 3 bases and the J gene end by 5 bases; junction bases not matched to a gene: 8.

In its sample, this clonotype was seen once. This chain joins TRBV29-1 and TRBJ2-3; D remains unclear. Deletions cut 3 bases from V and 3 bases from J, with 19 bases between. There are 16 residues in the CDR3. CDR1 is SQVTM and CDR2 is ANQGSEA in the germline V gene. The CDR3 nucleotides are TGCAGCGTTGAGGCCGTTTCTACTGGCCCTACAGATACGCAGTATTTT. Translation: CSVEAVSTGPTDTQYF.

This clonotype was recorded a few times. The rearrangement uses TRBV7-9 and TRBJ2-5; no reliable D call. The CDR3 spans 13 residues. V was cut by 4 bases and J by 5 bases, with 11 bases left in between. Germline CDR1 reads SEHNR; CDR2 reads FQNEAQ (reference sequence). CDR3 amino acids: CASSSSPEETQYF. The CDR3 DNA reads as TGTGCCAGCAGCTCGTCCCCTGAGGAGACCCAGTACTTC.

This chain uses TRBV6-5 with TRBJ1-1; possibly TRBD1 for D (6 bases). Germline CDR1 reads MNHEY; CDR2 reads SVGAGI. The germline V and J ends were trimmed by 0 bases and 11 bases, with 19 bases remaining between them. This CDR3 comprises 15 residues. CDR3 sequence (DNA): TGTGCCAGCAGTTACTCGAGATTGGCAGGGGAGTTGGCTTTCTTT. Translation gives CASSYSRLAGELAFF.

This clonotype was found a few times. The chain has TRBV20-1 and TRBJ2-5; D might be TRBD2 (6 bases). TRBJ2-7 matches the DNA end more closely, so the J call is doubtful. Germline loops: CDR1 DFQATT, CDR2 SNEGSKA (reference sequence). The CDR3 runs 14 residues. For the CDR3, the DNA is TGCAGTGCTAGTGACCCCTCCGGGGGAGGCGAGCAGTACTTC. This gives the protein CSASDPSGGGEQYF.

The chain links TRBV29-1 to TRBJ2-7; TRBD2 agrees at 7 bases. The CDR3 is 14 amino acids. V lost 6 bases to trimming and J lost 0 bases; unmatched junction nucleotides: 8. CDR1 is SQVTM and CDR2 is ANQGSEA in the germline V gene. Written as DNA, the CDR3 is TGCAGCGTAGAAAAAGCGGGAAGCTCCTACGAGCAGTACTTC. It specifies CSVEKAGSSYEQYF.